A single TCR beta chain is shown here with its context. Its target is not known. The data were obtained in a study of identical twins. Study-level findings and limits: When twins shared out-of-frame alpha sequences, those sequences had excess low generation probability.

The V gene's germline CDR1 is LNHDA and CDR2 SQIVND (reference sequence). The CDR3 has 15 residues. Trimming pared 5 bases from V and 8 bases from J, leaving 18 bases between. TCRdb used MiXCR to reprocess the 5' RACE reads, holding one entry per CDR3 protein. Among fewer than 900,000 distinct CDR3 sequences listed, roughly 18% were seen once. Healthy Caucasian donors formed the entire cohort. These records were also assigned to another study, of T cells expressing NK-cell markers. Per that paper: It was sorted CD3+CD56+NKG2C+, CD3+CD56+NKG2C- and CD3+CD56-NKG2C+ T cells that supplied the TCR beta repertoires. Questions lingered over whether expanded NKG2C+ T cell clones were HCMV-specific.

The sample was PBMCs. The receptor was derived from a woman in her late teens or twenties in good health. The rearrangement joins TRBV19 to TRBJ1-4; a possible D gene is TRBD1 (5 bases). The CDR3 DNA follows: TGTGCCAGTAGTCTAAACCAGGGATTGGGCGAAAAACTGTTTTTT. Its protein product is CASSLNQGLGEKLFF.